The 13 T cell receptor beta chains below were found in one sample sequenced in a study of blood T cell repertoires in COVID-19. Profiling relied on immunoSEQ multiplex PCR, and the TCRdb table lists in-frame clones only, not all of them. The table has 33,000 or so clones, roughly 88% seen once. The sequencing input was peripheral blood. The receptors derive from a man in his 70s with active or convalescent COVID-19.

The genes are TRBV29-1 and TRBJ2-7, with a possible D match to TRBD1 (6 bases). The length of the CDR3 is 13 residues. V was shortened by 4 bases and J by 2 bases, with 12 bases between the two germline ends. Germline values: CDR1 SQVTM, CDR2 ANQGSEA. The CDR3 region has the DNA TGCAGCGTTGGTATACAGGGAGCCTACGAGCAGTACTTC. Amino acid sequence: CSVGIQGAYEQYF.

CDR3 region: CASSRLRRGPGYTF. The CDR3 coding sequence is TGTGCCAGCAGCCGACTCAGGAGGGGGCCGGGCTACACCTTC. The chain combines TRBV11-2 with TRBJ1-2; 7 bases fit TRBD1. The CDR3 length is 14 residues. The V segment lost 5 bases and the J segment 8 bases; nucleotides outside the gene matches: 11. The germline V gene encodes CDR1 SGHAT and CDR2 FQNNGV.

The J gene is TRBJ2-7, the V gene TRBV10-1; D is perhaps TRBD1 (7 bases). The V gene lost 4 bases and the J gene lost 7 bases, with 14 bases spanning the gap. CDR1 and CDR2 (germline): WNHNN, SYGVQD (reference sequence). This CDR3 spans 13 amino acids. The CDR3 region is CASSGGRGVEQYF. CDR3 coding DNA: TGCGCCAGCAGTGGAGGCAGGGGGGTAGAGCAGTACTTC.

This clone appeared a few times. As DNA, the CDR3 is TGCGCCAGCAGTGACGACGGACTCTATGGCTACACCTTC. This sequence encodes CASSDDGLYGYTF. The V and J genes are TRBV10-2 and TRBJ1-2; D is undetermined. The germline gives CDR1 WSHSY, CDR2 SAAADI. The V and J ends lost 3 bases and 4 bases respectively, with 9 bases between them. This CDR3 has 13 amino acids.

This clone was picked up a small number of times. This sequence joins TRBV6-1 and TRBJ2-2, with TRBD2 identical over 12 bases. The CDR3 covers 18 residues. Unmatched junction bases numbered 9, after V lost 2 bases and J lost 5 bases. Germline assignment: CDR1 MNHNS and CDR2 SASEGT. CDR3 sequence (DNA): TGTGCCAGCAGTGAATCTAGACTAGCGGGAGCCCGGACCGGGGAGCTGTTTTTT. Its protein is CASSESRLAGARTGELFF.

The chain recombines TRBV5-4 with TRBJ2-6, with TRBD2 matching over 8 bases. V was clipped by 6 bases and J by 0 bases; unmatched bases: 14. CDR1 is SGHNT and CDR2 is YYREEE in the germline V gene (reference sequence). The CDR3 length is 19 residues. The CDR3 DNA is TGTGCCAGCAATCCTAGCGGGTTACTCCCCTACTCTGGGGCCAACGTCCTGACTTTC. Translated: CASNPSGLLPYSGANVLTF.

V and J are TRBV9 and TRBJ2-7; 10 bases are a match to TRBD2. Germline assignment: CDR1 SGDLS and CDR2 YYNGEE. CDR3 size: 15 residues. The V segment lost 0 bases and the J segment 5 bases; nucleotides outside the gene matches: 5. CDR3 coding DNA: TGTGCCAGCAGCGTAGGTGCTAGCGGGAGTGACGAGCAGTACTTC. Its translation is CASSVGASGSDEQYF.

V is TRBV11-3 and J is TRBJ2-1, with 8 positions matching TRBD1. Germline V gene sequence: CDR1 SGHNT, CDR2 YENEEA. Unmatched junction bases numbered 3, after V lost 3 bases and J lost 2 bases. The CDR3 is 15 residues long. The CDR3 nucleotides are TGTGCCAGCAGCTTGGGGACAGGTGCCTACAATGAGCAGTTCTTC. It codes for CASSLGTGAYNEQFF.

The V gene is TRBV9, the J gene TRBJ2-7, with a weak D call TRBD2 (6 bases). The CDR3 has 17 residues. The germline V gene encodes CDR1 SGDLS and CDR2 YYNGEE. V dropped 4 bases and J dropped 1 base, with 21 bases sitting between them. CDR3 amino acids: CASSSPPSGRGSYEQYF. The CDR3 nucleotides are TGTGCCAGCAGCTCCCCCCCATCGGGGCGGGGATCCTACGAGCAGTACTTC.

This clone was seen a handful of times. V gene TRBV5-5 combines with J gene TRBJ1-5; D perhaps matches TRBD1 (5 bases). The CDR3 runs 17 residues. Germline-derived CDR1 and CDR2 are SGHKS and YYEKEE (reference sequence). The germline V and J ends were trimmed by 3 bases and 7 bases, with 23 bases remaining between them. Written as DNA, the CDR3 is TGTGCCAGCAGCTCAAGGCCGGTCCAGGGAGGAAGGCAGCCCCAGCATTTT. Amino acids: CASSSRPVQGGRQPQHF. Full variable domain (rest looked up from reference TRBV5-5 and TRBJ1-5): DAGVTQSPTHLIKTRGQQVTLRCSPISGHKSVSWYQQVLGQGPQFIFQYYEKEERGRGNFPDRFSARQFPNYSSELNVNALLLGDSALYLCASSSRPVQGGRQPQHFGDGTRLSIL.

The chain joins TRBV29-1 to TRBJ1-2; D remains unclear. The CDR3 contains 16 residues. Trimming removed 4 bases at V and 2 bases at J, with 20 bases between. Germline V gene lookup returns CDR1 SQVTM and CDR2 ANQGSEA. CDR3 sequence: CSVGGRGNSLNYGYTF. Written as DNA, the CDR3 is TGCAGCGTTGGAGGGCGGGGTAACTCTCTAAACTATGGCTACACCTTC.

V gene TRBV28 combines with J gene TRBJ2-2, with D hard to call. V was shortened by 6 bases and J by 7 bases, with 9 bases between the two germline ends. Germline CDR1 is MDHEN and CDR2 is SYDVKM. This CDR3 contains 12 residues. In nucleotides, the CDR3 is TGTGCCAGCAGCAACAGATTCGGGGAGCTGTTTTTT. Its protein is CASSNRFGELFF. The variable domain in full, completed from reference TRBV28 and TRBJ2-2, reads DVKVTQSSRYLVKRTGEKVFLECVQDMDHENMFWYRQDPGLGLRLIYFSYDVKMKEKGDIPEGYSVSREKKERFSLILESASTNQTSMYLCASSNRFGELFFGEGSRLTVL.

V is TRBV6-5 and J is TRBJ1-2, with D possibly TRBD1 on 5 matching bases. V was cut by 0 bases and J by 0 bases, with 11 bases left in between. The CDR3 is 16 amino acids. From germline, CDR1 is MNHEY and CDR2 SVGAGI. Here the CDR3 DNA reads TGTGCCAGCAGTTACTCTCTCGGGGGATCTAACTATGGCTACACCTTC. This codes for CASSYSLGGSNYGYTF.